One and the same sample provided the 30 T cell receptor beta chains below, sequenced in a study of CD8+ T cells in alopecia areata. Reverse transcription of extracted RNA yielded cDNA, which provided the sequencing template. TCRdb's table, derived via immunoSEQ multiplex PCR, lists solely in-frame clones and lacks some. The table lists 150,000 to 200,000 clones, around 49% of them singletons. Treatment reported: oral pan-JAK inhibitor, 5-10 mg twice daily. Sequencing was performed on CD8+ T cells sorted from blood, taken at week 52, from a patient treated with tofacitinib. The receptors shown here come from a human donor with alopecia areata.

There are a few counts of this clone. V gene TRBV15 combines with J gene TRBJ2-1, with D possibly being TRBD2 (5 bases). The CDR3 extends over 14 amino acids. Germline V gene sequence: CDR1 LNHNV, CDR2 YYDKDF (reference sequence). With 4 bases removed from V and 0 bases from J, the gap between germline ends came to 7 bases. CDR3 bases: TGTGCCACCAGCATAGGGAGCTCCTACAATGAGCAGTTCTTC. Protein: CATSIGSSYNEQFF.

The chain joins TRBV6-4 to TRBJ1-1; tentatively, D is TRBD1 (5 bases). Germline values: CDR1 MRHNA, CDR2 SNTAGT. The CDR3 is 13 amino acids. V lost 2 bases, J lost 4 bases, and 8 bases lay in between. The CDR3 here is CASSDRDGTEAFF. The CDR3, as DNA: TGTGCCAGCAGTGACAGGGACGGCACTGAAGCTTTCTTT.

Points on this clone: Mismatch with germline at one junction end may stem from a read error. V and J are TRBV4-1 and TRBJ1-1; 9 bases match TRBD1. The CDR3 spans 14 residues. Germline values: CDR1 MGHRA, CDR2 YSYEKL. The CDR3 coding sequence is TGCGCCAGCAGACAAGGACAGGGGAGCACTGAAGCTTTCTTT. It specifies CASRQGQGSTEAFF.

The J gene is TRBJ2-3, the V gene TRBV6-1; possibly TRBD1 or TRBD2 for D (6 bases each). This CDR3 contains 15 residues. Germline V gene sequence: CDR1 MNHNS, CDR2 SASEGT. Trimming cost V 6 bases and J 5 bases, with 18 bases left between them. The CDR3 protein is CASRGQRGRGDTQYF. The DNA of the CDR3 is TGTGCCAGCAGAGGCCAACGGGGGCGCGGAGATACGCAGTATTTT.

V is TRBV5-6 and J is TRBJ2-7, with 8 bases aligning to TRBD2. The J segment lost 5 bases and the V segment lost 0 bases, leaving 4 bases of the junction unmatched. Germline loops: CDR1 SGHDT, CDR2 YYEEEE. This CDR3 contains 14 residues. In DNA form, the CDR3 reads TGTGCCAGCAGCTTGGTCCGGGGGGGCAACGAGCAGTACTTC. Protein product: CASSLVRGGNEQYF.

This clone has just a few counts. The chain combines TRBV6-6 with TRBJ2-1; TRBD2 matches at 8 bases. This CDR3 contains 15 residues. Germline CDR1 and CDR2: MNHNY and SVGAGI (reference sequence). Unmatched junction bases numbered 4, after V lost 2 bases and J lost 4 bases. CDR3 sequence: CASSYEGGGYNEQFF. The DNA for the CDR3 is TGTGCCAGCAGTTACGAAGGCGGGGGGTACAATGAGCAGTTCTTC.

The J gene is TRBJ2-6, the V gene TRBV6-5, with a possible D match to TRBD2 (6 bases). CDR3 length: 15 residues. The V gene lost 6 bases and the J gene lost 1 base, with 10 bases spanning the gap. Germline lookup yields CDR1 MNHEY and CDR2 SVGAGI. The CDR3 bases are TGTGCCAGCAGGGCCGGGGGATCTGGGGCCAACGTCCTGACTTTC. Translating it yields CASRAGGSGANVLTF.

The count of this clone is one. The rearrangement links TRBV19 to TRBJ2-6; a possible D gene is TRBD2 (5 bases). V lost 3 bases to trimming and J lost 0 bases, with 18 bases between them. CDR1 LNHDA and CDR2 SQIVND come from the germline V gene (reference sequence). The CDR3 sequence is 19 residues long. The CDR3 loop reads CASSIPFGGPSSGANVLTF. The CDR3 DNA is TGTGCCAGTAGTATTCCGTTTGGAGGCCCGAGCTCTGGGGCCAACGTCCTGACTTTC. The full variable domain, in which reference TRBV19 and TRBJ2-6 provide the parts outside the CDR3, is DGGITQSPKYLFRKEGQNVTLSCEQNLNHDAMYWYRQDPGQGLRLIYYSQIVNDFQKGDIAEGYSVSREKKESFPLTVTSAQKNPTAFYLCASSIPFGGPSSGANVLTFGAGSRLTVL.

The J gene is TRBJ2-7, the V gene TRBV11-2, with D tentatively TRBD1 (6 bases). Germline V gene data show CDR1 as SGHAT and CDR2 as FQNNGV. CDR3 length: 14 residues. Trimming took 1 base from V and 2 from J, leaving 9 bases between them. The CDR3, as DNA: TGTGCCAGCAGCTTAGGGGCAGGGGCCTACGAGCAGTACTTC. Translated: CASSLGAGAYEQYF. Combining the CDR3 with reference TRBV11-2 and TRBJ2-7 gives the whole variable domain EAGVAQSPRYKIIEKRQSVAFWCNPISGHATLYWYQQILGQGPKLLIQFQNNGVVDDSQLPKDRFSAERLKGVDSTLKIQPAKLEDSAVYLCASSLGAGAYEQYFGPGTRLTVT.

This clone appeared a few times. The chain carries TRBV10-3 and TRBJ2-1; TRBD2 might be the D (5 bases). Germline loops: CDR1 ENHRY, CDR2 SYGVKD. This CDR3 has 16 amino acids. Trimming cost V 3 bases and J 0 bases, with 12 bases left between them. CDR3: CAISDLGLTSYNEQFF. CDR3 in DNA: TGTGCCATCAGTGACCTTGGACTCACCTCCTACAATGAGCAGTTCTTC.

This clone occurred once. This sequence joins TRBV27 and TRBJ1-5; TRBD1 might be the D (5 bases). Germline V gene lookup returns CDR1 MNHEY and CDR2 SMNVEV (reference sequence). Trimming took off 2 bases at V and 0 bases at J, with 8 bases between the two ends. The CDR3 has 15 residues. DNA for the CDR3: TGTGCCAGCAGTTTAGGGGCTCTTAGCAATCAGCCCCAGCATTTT. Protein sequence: CASSLGALSNQPQHF.

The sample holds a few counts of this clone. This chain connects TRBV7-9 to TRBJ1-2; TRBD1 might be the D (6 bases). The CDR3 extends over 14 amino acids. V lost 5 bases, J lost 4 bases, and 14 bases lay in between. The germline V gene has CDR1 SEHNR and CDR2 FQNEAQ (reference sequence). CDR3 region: CASSTTGIGYGYTF. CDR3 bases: TGTGCCAGCAGCACAACAGGGATCGGCTATGGCTACACCTTC.

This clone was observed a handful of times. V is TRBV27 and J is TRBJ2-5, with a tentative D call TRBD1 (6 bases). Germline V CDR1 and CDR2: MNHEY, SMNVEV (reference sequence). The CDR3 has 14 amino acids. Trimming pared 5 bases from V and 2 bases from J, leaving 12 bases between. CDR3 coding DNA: TGTGCCAGCAGTCAAACGGACAGTCAAGAGACCCAGTACTTC. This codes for CASSQTDSQETQYF.

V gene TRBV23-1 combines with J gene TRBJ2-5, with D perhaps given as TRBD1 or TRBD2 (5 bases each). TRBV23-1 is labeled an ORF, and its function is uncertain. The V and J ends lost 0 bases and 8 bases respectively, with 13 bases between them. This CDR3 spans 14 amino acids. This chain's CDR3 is CASSQSRDRKTQYF. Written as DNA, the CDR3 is TGCGCCAGCAGTCAATCCCGGGACCGAAAAACCCAGTACTTC.

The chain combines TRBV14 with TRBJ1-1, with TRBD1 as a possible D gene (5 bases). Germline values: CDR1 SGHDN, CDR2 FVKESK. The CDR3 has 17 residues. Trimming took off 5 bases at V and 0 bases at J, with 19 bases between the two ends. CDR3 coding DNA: TGTGCCAGCAGCTACGAGGATTGGGGGAACTTGAACACTGAAGCTTTCTTT. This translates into CASSYEDWGNLNTEAFF.

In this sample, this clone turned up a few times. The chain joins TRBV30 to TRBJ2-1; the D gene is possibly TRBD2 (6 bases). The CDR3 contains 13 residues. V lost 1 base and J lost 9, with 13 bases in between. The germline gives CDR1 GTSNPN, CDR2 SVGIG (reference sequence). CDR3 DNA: TGTGCCTGGAGTGATTTGGCGGGGAGTGAGCAGTTCTTC. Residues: CAWSDLAGSEQFF.

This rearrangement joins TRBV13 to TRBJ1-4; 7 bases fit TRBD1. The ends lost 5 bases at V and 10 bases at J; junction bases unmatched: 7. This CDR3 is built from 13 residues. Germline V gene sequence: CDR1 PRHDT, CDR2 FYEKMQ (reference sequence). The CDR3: CASSKDRAGKLFF. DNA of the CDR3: TGTGCCAGCAGCAAAGACAGGGCAGGAAAACTGTTTTTT. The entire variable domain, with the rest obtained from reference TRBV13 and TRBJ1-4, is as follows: AAGVIQSPRHLIKEKRETATLKCYPIPRHDTVYWYQQGPGQDPQFLISFYEKMQSDKGSIPDRFSAQQFSDYHSELNMSSLELGDSALYFCASSKDRAGKLFFGSGTQLSVL.

CDR3 in DNA: TGTGCCAGCAGTTTATTGGACACCGGGGAGCTGTTTTTT. This sequence encodes CASSLLDTGELFF. This chain connects TRBV27 to TRBJ2-2; no firm D call. Germline loops: CDR1 MNHEY, CDR2 SMNVEV (reference sequence). V gave up 1 base and J gave up 3 bases, with 3 bases separating them. This CDR3 has 13 amino acids.

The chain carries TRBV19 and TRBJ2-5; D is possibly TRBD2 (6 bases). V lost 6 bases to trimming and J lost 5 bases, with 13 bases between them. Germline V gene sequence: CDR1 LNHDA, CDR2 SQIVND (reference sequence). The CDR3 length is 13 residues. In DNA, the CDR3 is TGTGCCAGTAGCCTTTTAGGAGGGGAGACCCAGTACTTC. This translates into CASSLLGGETQYF.

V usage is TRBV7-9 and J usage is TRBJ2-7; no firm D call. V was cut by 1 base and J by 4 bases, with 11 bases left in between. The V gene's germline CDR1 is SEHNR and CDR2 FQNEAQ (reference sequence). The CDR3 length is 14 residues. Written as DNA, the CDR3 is TGTGCCAGCAGCTTAGATGTAAAAAGATACGAGCAGTACTTC. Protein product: CASSLDVKRYEQYF.

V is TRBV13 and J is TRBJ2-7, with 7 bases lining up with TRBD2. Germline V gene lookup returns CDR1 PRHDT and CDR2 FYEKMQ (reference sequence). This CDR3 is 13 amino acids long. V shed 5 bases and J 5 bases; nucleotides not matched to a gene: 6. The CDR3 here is CASSPGGMNEQYF. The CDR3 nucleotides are TGTGCCAGCAGCCCGGGGGGAATGAACGAGCAGTACTTC.

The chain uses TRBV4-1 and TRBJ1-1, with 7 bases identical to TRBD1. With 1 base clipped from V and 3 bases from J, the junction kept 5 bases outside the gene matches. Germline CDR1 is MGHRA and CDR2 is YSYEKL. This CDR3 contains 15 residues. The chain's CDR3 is CASSQGWTGDTEAFF. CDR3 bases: TGCGCCAGCAGCCAAGGATGGACAGGCGACACTGAAGCTTTCTTT.

Here the CDR3 DNA reads TGCGCCAGCAGCCAAGAGGTAGCGGGGGGCGGGGATACGCAGTATTTT. This sequence encodes CASSQEVAGGGDTQYF. The chain joins TRBV4-3 to TRBJ2-3; 10 nucleotides align to TRBD2. The length of the CDR3 is 16 residues. V gave up 0 bases and J gave up 6 bases; unmatched junction bases: 6. Germline V gives CDR1 LGHNA, CDR2 YSLEER.

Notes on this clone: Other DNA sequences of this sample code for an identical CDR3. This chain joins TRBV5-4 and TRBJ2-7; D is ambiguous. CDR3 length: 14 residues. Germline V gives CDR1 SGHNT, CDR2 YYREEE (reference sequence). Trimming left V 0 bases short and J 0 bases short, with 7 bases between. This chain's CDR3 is CASSLGSGSYEQYF. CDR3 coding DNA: TGTGCCAGCAGCTTGGGTAGTGGCTCCTACGAGCAGTACTTC.

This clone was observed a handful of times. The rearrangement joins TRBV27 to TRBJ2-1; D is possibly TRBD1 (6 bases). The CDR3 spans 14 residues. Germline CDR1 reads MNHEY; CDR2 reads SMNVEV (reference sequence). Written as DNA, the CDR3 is TGTGCAAGTCATACCGGGACAAACGACAATGAGCAGTTCTTC. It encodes CASHTGTNDNEQFF.

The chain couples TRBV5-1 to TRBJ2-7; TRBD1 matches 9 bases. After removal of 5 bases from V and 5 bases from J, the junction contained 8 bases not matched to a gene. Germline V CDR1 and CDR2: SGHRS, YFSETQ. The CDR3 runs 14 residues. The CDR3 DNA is TGCGCCAGCAGAGTACAGGGGGCGGGTCACGAGCAGTACTTC. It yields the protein CASRVQGAGHEQYF.

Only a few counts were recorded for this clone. CDR3 coding DNA: TGTGCCACCAGCAGAGATCGGGCAGCCGGACTAAGCACAGATACGCAGTATTTT. It codes for CATSRDRAAGLSTDTQYF. The rearrangement joins TRBV15 to TRBJ2-3, with D possibly TRBD2 on 6 matching bases. Germline V CDR1 and CDR2: LNHNV, YYDKDF (reference sequence). This CDR3 contains 18 residues. V was trimmed by 0 bases and J by 0 bases, leaving 16 bases between them.

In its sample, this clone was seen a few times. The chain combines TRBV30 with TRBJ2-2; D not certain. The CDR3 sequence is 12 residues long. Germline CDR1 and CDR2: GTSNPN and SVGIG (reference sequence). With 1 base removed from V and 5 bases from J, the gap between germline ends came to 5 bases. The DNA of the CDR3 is TGTGCCTGGAGTGGAGAAACCGGGGAGCTGTTTTTT. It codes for CAWSGETGELFF.

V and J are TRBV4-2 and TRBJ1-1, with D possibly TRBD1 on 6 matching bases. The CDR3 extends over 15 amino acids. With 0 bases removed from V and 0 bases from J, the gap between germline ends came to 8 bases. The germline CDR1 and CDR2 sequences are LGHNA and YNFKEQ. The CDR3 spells CASSQDPGVNTEAFF. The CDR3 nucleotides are TGTGCCAGCAGCCAAGACCCAGGGGTGAACACTGAAGCTTTCTTT.

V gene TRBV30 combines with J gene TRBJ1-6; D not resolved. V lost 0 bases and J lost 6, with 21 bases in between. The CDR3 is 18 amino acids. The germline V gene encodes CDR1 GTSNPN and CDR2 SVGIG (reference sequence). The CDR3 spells CAWSVNRGSHVSNSPLHF. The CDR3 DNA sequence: TGTGCCTGGAGTGTTAATCGTGGGAGCCATGTCAGTAATTCACCCCTCCACTTT.